The 6 T cell receptor beta chains below come from one sample, sequenced in a study of T cell clones after liver transplantation (dated by TCRdb to the late 2010s). The meaning of the sample's time point label: pre-transplant. Receptors were amplified or captured by the immunoSEQ multiplex PCR assay. What TCRdb holds here is the immuneACCESS table cut down to in-frame rearrangements. Part of the clones is not present; checked against another copy, under half of the missing clones reflect an unresolved V gene, and the others are unexplained. In all, the sample holds around 60,000 clones, and about two thirds of those were seen once. The top ten constitute approximately 15% of the sample. The sample consisted of CD4+ T cells from blood, taken before liver transplant. These receptor sequences come from a human donor who received a liver transplant.

The sample holds one count of this clone. The V gene is TRBV7-2, the J gene TRBJ2-7; 7 bases are a match to TRBD2. J was trimmed by 2 bases and V by 7 bases; bases with no gene match: 8. The CDR3 covers 14 residues. CDR1 is SGHTA and CDR2 is FQGNSA in the germline V gene. This chain's CDR3 is CASTPGLLPYEQYF. The DNA for the CDR3 is TGTGCCAGCACCCCGGGACTACTCCCCTACGAGCAGTACTTC.

The sample holds one count of this clone. The chain recombines TRBV18 with TRBJ2-3; 8 bases agree with TRBD2. The length of the CDR3 is 15 residues. Germline V gene data show CDR1 as KGHSH and CDR2 as LQKENI. J lost 3 bases, V lost 2 bases, and 4 bases had no gene match. CDR3 coding DNA: TGTGCCAGCTCACCATATAGCGGGGAAACAGATACGCAGTATTTT. This sequence encodes CASSPYSGETDTQYF. Looking up the rest from reference TRBV18 and TRBJ2-3 gives the full variable domain: NAGVMQNPRHLVRRRGQEARLRCSPMKGHSHVYWYRQLPEEGLKFMVYLQKENIIDESGMPKERFSAEFPKEGPSILRIQQVVRGDSAAYFCASSPYSGETDTQYFGPGTRLTVL.

This rearrangement joins TRBV6-1 to TRBJ2-3; TRBD1 matches at 9 bases. The germline V gene encodes CDR1 MNHNS and CDR2 SASEGT. The CDR3 totals 15 residues. Losses at the gene ends were 4 bases for V and 5 bases for J; bases not matched to a gene: 7. This chain's CDR3 is CASSARDRAVDTQYF. For the CDR3, the DNA is TGTGCCAGCAGTGCCCGGGACAGGGCGGTAGATACGCAGTATTTT.

The chain has TRBV10-2 and TRBJ2-5; the match to TRBD1 covers 8 bases. The CDR3 is 15 amino acids. Trimming took 2 bases from V and 5 from J; bases not matched to a gene: 7. CDR1 is WSHSY and CDR2 is SAAADI in the germline V gene. This CDR3 is CASSEPKGQAETQYF. The CDR3 region has the DNA TGCGCCAGCAGTGAGCCGAAGGGACAGGCGGAGACCCAGTACTTC.

This chain uses TRBV7-2 with TRBJ1-2; D unclear. This CDR3 is 13 amino acids long. CDR1 and CDR2 (germline): SGHTA, FQGNSA. V lost 1 base to trimming and J lost 2 bases, with 5 bases between them. The chain's CDR3 is CASSLDMNYGYTF. The DNA of the CDR3 is TGTGCCAGCAGCTTAGACATGAACTATGGCTACACCTTC.

The rearrangement links TRBV5-1 to TRBJ1-2; 12 nucleotides agree with TRBD1. The V and J ends lost 0 bases and 3 bases, in that order; junction bases with no gene match: 3. Germline CDR1 reads SGHRS; CDR2 reads YFSETQ. There are 16 residues in the CDR3. In DNA, the CDR3 is TGCGCCAGCAGCTTGGAGGGGACAGGGGGCGACTATGGCTACACCTTC. It yields the protein CASSLEGTGGDYGYTF.